One and the same sample provided the 20 T cell receptor beta chains below, sequenced in a study of T cells after yellow fever vaccination. TCRdb re-analysed the 5' RACE reads in MiXCR, keeping a single row per CDR3 protein. Here the sample spans around 590,000 distinct CDR3 sequences, roughly an eighth being singletons. The sample was PBMCs, taken on the day of the yellow fever booster vaccination. The receptors come from a young man who received the YFV17D yellow fever vaccine.

The chain employs TRBV7-2 and TRBJ1-6, with 10 bases aligning to TRBD1. The germline gives CDR1 SGHTA, CDR2 FQGNSA. The CDR3 is 15 amino acids. Germline trimming cut 1 base from V and 8 bases from J; bases unmatched to any gene: 2. CDR3 coding DNA: TGTGCCAGCAGCTTAGGGGGACAGGGGTATTCACCCCTCCACTTT. The encoded protein is CASSLGGQGYSPLHF.

The rearrangement links TRBV28 to TRBJ2-7, with a weak D call TRBD2 (6 bases). The germline V gene has CDR1 MDHEN and CDR2 SYDVKM. The CDR3 runs to 14 residues. Trimming took off 3 bases at V and 7 bases at J, with 16 bases between the two ends. The CDR3 sequence: CASSFFGSAGEQYF. CDR3 DNA: TGTGCCAGCAGTTTTTTCGGGAGCGCCGGTGAGCAGTACTTC.

This clonotype was counted many times. The chain combines TRBV7-3 with TRBJ2-5; 9 nucleotides line up with TRBD2. Germline lookup yields CDR1 SGHTA and CDR2 FQGTGA. The CDR3 totals 15 residues. The V gene end was trimmed by 5 bases and the J gene end by 4 bases; junction bases not matched to a gene: 8. CDR3 sequence (DNA): TGTGCCAGCAGCGAGGTAGCGGGAGATTCAGAGACCCAGTACTTC. This translates into CASSEVAGDSETQYF. The full variable domain, with the rest looked up from reference TRBV7-3 and TRBJ2-5, is GAGVSQTPSNKVTEKGKYVELRCDPISGHTALYWYRQSLGQGPEFLIYFQGTGAADDSGLPNDRFFAVRPEGSVSTLKIQRTERGDSAVYLCASSEVAGDSETQYFGPGTRLLVL.

This clonotype was observed a few times. The CDR3 is CASSQLGGAGEQYF. In nucleotides, the CDR3 is TGTGCCAGCTCACAACTGGGGGGGGCGGGAGAGCAGTACTTC. The chain uses TRBV6-1 and TRBJ2-7; D is perhaps TRBD2 (7 bases). The CDR3 runs 14 residues. Germline V gene sequence: CDR1 MNHNS, CDR2 SASEGT. Between the trimmed V and J ends, which lost 8 bases and 7 bases, there was a span of 21 bases.

This clonotype was recorded a few times. The rearrangement joins TRBV6-1 to TRBJ2-1; the match to TRBD1 covers 7 bases. Germline trimming cut 10 bases from V and 2 bases from J; bases unmatched to any gene: 11. CDR1 MNHNS and CDR2 SASEGT come from the germline V gene. CDR3 length: 15 residues. Written as DNA, the CDR3 is TGTGCCACCTCCCAGGGGGTAGCTGCCTACAATGAGCAGTTCTTC. The encoded protein is CATSQGVAAYNEQFF.

The chain uses TRBV7-2 and TRBJ2-7; TRBD2 matches at 12 bases. CDR1 and CDR2 from the germline V gene are SGHTA and FQGNSA. The junction had 4 bases not matched to a gene; V was cut back by 4 bases and J by 12 bases. There are 12 residues in the CDR3. CDR3 amino acids: CASSSTSGRPYF. CDR3 in DNA: TGTGCCAGCAGCTCGACTAGCGGGAGACCGTACTTC.

This clonotype was detected a few times. This chain links TRBV7-8 with TRBJ1-1; no clear D. CDR3 length: 13 amino acids. Trimming shortened V by 1 base and J by 10 bases, and 13 bases separated the two germline ends. Germline-derived CDR1 and CDR2 are SGHVS and FQNEAQ. The CDR3 is CASSLGHQPGAFF. The CDR3 DNA reads TGTGCCAGCAGCTTAGGCCACCAACCGGGAGCTTTCTTT.

This chain links TRBV10-3 with TRBJ2-1; the match to TRBD1 covers 9 bases. V lost 6 bases to trimming and J lost 3 bases; unmatched junction nucleotides: 3. CDR1 ENHRY and CDR2 SYGVKD come from the germline V gene. The CDR3 is 14 amino acids. DNA for the CDR3: TGTGCCATCAGAGGGACAGGGATCTACAATGAGCAGTTCTTC. This encodes CAIRGTGIYNEQFF.

This clonotype showed up many times. V is TRBV14 and J is TRBJ2-1; D remains ambiguous. The germline V gene has CDR1 SGHDN and CDR2 FVKESK. The CDR3 totals 15 residues. V shed 1 base and J shed 1 base, with 8 bases lying between them. CDR3 region: CASSQGWGSYNEQFF. The CDR3 DNA sequence: TGTGCCAGCAGCCAAGGCTGGGGTTCCTACAATGAGCAGTTCTTC. Together with reference TRBV14 and TRBJ2-1, the CDR3 gives the full variable domain: EAGVTQFPSHSVIEKGQTVTLRCDPISGHDNLYWYRRVMGKEIKFLLHFVKESKQDESGMPNNRFLAERTGGTYSTLKVQPAELEDSGVYFCASSQGWGSYNEQFFGPGTRLTVL.

A note on this clonotype: A much larger clone lies a single base off, so this may be a read error. The chain couples TRBV18 to TRBJ1-5; 7 positions match TRBD1. The CDR3 extends over 15 amino acids. In germline, CDR1 is KGHSH, CDR2 LQKENI. In DNA, the CDR3 is TGTGCCAGCTTACCACCGGGACAGAGCAATCAGCCCCAGCATTTT. This gives the protein CASLPPGQSNQPQHF.

V is TRBV12-3 or TRBV12-4 and J is TRBJ2-2; D possibly corresponds to TRBD2 (6 bases). The CDR3 is 15 amino acids. Trimming took 5 bases from V and 9 from J, leaving 19 bases between them. DNA of the CDR3: TGTGCCAGCAGTCCAAATACCGGGAGCCGCTGGGAGCTGTTTTTT. The encoded protein is CASSPNTGSRWELFF.

This sequence joins TRBV7-9 and TRBJ2-6, with TRBD2 matching over 7 bases. CDR3 length equals 17 residues. J gave up 1 base and V 5 bases, and 8 bases lay outside the gene matches. Germline V lookup: CDR1 SEHNR, CDR2 FQNEAQ (reference sequence). The CDR3 bases are TGTGCCAGCAGCCACCCTCAGGGAGGGTCTGGGGCCAACGTCCTGACTTTC. It translates to CASSHPQGGSGANVLTF.

This clonotype was found a few times. This sequence joins TRBV14 and TRBJ1-1; D ambiguous. Germline V CDR1 and CDR2: SGHDN, FVKESK. The CDR3 is made up of 15 amino acids. V was trimmed by 1 base and J by 0 bases, leaving 9 bases between them. The CDR3 here is CASSQVRAVNTEAFF. CDR3 nucleotide sequence: TGTGCCAGCAGCCAAGTTCGGGCAGTGAACACTGAAGCTTTCTTT.

In this sample, this clonotype turned up once. This rearrangement joins TRBV5-8 to TRBJ2-1; 7 positions match TRBD2. With V trimmed by 4 bases and J by 7 bases, 17 bases remained unmatched. The CDR3 has 17 residues. Germline CDR1 is SGHTS and CDR2 is YDEGEE. The CDR3 bases are TGTGCCAGCAGCCCCATGCTGCTCGCGGGAGCGTGGAATGAGCAGTTCTTC. Amino acid sequence: CASSPMLLAGAWNEQFF.

This clonotype was counted only a few times. The J gene is TRBJ2-6, the V gene TRBV5-1, with D unclear. Germline V gives CDR1 SGHRS, CDR2 YFSETQ. The V gene lost 0 bases and the J gene lost 6 bases, with 25 bases spanning the gap. The CDR3 length is 20 residues. The CDR3 reads CASSLDPPGVALTTANVLTF. The DNA for the CDR3 is TGCGCCAGCAGCTTGGATCCGCCGGGTGTAGCCCTCACCACGGCCAACGTCCTGACTTTC.

The gene calls are TRBV6-1 and TRBJ1-2; possible D gene TRBD1, 5 bases. Germline CDR1 and CDR2: MNHNS and SASEGT. V gave up 6 bases and J gave up 8 bases, with 16 bases separating them. The CDR3 totals 13 residues. The CDR3 DNA reads as TGTGCCAGCAGACTTGGGGCTCCTGGCGGCTACACCTTC. Its protein is CASRLGAPGGYTF.

This chain connects TRBV10-3 to TRBJ2-3, with no clear D. Trimming shortened V by 1 base and J by 2 bases, and 10 bases separated the two germline ends. Germline V gene data show CDR1 as ENHRY and CDR2 as SYGVKD. This CDR3 has 15 residues. CDR3: CAISEYRGYTDTQYF. The CDR3 nucleotides read TGTGCCATCAGTGAGTACAGAGGTTACACAGATACGCAGTATTTT.

This clonotype has a handful of counts. The chain joins TRBV11-2 to TRBJ2-2; no reliable D call. The CDR3 runs 14 residues. The ends were cut back, 2 bases at V and 2 bases at J, with 6 bases in the middle. Germline V gene data show CDR1 as SGHAT and CDR2 as FQNNGV. The CDR3 DNA sequence: TGTGCCAGCAGCTTACTCGATAACACCGGGGAGCTGTTTTTT. As protein: CASSLLDNTGELFF.

The rearrangement uses TRBV6-5 and TRBJ1-6; D remains ambiguous. The CDR3 length is 16 residues. V was cut by 0 bases and J by 7 bases, with 13 bases left in between. The germline V gene has CDR1 MNHEY and CDR2 SVGAGI. CDR3 sequence reads: CASSYSLFPGNSPLHF. CDR3 nucleotide sequence: TGTGCCAGCAGTTACTCGCTATTTCCTGGGAATTCACCCCTCCACTTT.

This clonotype was detected ten times or more. This rearrangement joins TRBV12-3 or TRBV12-4 to TRBJ2-1; D is undetermined. Trimming left V 7 bases short and J 0 bases short, with 10 bases between. The CDR3 contains 14 residues. Here the CDR3 reads CASTRLPSYNEQFF. As DNA, the CDR3 is TGTGCCAGCACTAGACTCCCCTCCTACAATGAGCAGTTCTTC.